The sequence of this T cell receptor beta chain was determined in a study of response to subunit inactivated influenza vaccine. Using its own MiXCR run on the RT-PCR reads, TCRdb lists one record per CDR3 protein. Among 500,000 to 600,000 distinct CDR3 sequences listed, 13% to 15% were seen once. The V gene lost 1 base and the J gene lost 0 bases, with 13 bases spanning the gap. This CDR3 comprises 18 residues. The gene calls are TRBV23-1 and TRBJ2-6; D not resolved. TRBV23-1 qualifies as an ORF whose function is uncertain. This sequence was found in a man between 45 and 60 years old who received an inactivated influenza vaccine. The sequencing here drew on PBMCs from blood, taken about 13 days after vaccination. CDR3 sequence reads: CASSQWVGPTSGANVLTF. CDR3 in DNA: TGCGCCAGCAGTCAATGGGTAGGGCCCACCTCTGGGGCCAACGTCCTGACTTTC.